This TCR beta chain was sequenced for a study of cytomegalovirus exposure and HLA in healthy donors. Study at large: Researchers previously reported finding roughly 120 million unique TCR beta sequences from around 200 million T cells.

The study ran its PCR with 60 Vbeta and 13 Jbeta primers. Here immunoSEQ multiplex PCR was the method, and the copy in TCRdb shows in-frame clones only, minus some. The table records under 200,000 clones, roughly 80% of them present only once. From germline, CDR1 is SQVTM and CDR2 ANQGSEA. This CDR3 has 15 amino acids. Trimming took 3 bases from V and 4 from J, leaving 16 bases between them. The clonotype was recovered from a woman in her thirties in good health and CMV-seropositive. This chain links TRBV29-1 with TRBJ2-1; D is unclear. Sequenced sample: PBMCs. CDR3 protein: CSVEAATAEYNEQFF. The CDR3 region has the DNA TGCAGCGTTGAGGCGGCGACGGCAGAATACAATGAGCAGTTCTTC.